The clone carrying this T cell receptor (beta chain) appeared a few times. This record comes from a study of T-cell reconstitution after alpha-beta-depleted transplantation in children. Construction of the TCRbeta library involved unique molecular identifiers. TCRdb reanalysed the PCR reads using MiXCR and keeps one entry per CDR3 protein. In the table there are 700,000 to 950,000 distinct CDR3 sequences, about 16% of which are singletons. The CDR3 runs 15 residues. V gave up 4 bases and J gave up 1 base; unmatched junction bases: 7. Germline V gives CDR1 MNHEY, CDR2 SMNVEV (reference sequence). The sequences come from PBMCs, mostly from graft donor cells, collected 360 days after TCRalphabeta/CD19-depleted stem cell transplant. This chain uses TRBV27 with TRBJ2-7; 7 bases fit TRBD1. The receptor comes from a male patient aged 10 to 17 who had a stem cell transplant for acute lymphoblastic leukemia, so the T cells may come from the graft donor. The CDR3 spells CASSSRQGPSYEQYF. CDR3 in DNA: TGTGCCAGCAGTTCGCGACAGGGCCCATCCTACGAGCAGTACTTC.